This TCR beta chain was captured by sequencing in a study of blood T cell repertoires in COVID-19. Study in general: The origin of the acute and convalescent COVID-19 samples was the United States, Italy and Spain.

This CDR3 region has 16 residues. Germline V gene lookup returns CDR1 MNHEY and CDR2 SVGAGI. The J segment lost 4 bases and the V segment lost 2 bases, leaving 3 bases of the junction unmatched. The method was immunoSEQ multiplex PCR; TCRdb's version includes in-frame clones alone and lacks a portion of them. The repertoire holds about 130,000 clones, about nine tenths seen once, with about an eighth in the top ten. This sequence was found in a woman aged 70-85 years with COVID-19, enrolled during active disease. Sequencing input: peripheral blood. This chain connects TRBV6-5 to TRBJ2-3; 13 positions match TRBD2. CDR3 sequence (DNA): TGTGCCAGCAGTTACGCGACTAGCGGGGGGCCAGATACGCAGTATTTT. It translates to CASSYATSGGPDTQYF.